The clone carrying this T cell receptor (beta chain) was detected ten times or more. What it binds is unknown. Time point: newly diagnosed GD, antithyroid drugs for less than 3 months. With RNA extracted from PBMCs as input, the TCR library was made. The data stem from a study of regulatory T cells in long-lasting Graves disease. Across the whole study: Antithyroid drug exposure in newly diagnosed Graves' patients had lasted under 3 months. Overall study results and limits: It is possible that accuracy was reduced by the small size of the sample.

Trimming removed 2 bases at V and 5 bases at J, with 10 bases between. The germline CDR1 and CDR2 sequences are SGDLS and YYNGEE. The length of the CDR3 is 13 residues. iRepertoire HTBI primers and Arm-PCR of CDR3 regions built TCR beta libraries. TCRdb re-derived calls from the multiplex PCR reads in MiXCR, one entry per CDR3 protein. The table lists approximately 350,000 distinct CDR3 sequences, about 12% of them singletons. The sample was also reused in another study, on T cells in Graves' hyperthyroidism and ophthalmopathy.

The TCR comes from a young woman with Graves disease. The chain joins TRBV9 to TRBJ1-2, with no clear D. The sequenced sample was peripheral blood mononuclear cells (PBMCs), obtained at new diagnosis, from a patient treated with antithyroid drugs. This CDR3 reads CASSVMENYGYTF. In DNA form, the CDR3 reads TGTGCCAGCAGCGTGATGGAGAATTATGGCTACACCTTC.